This paragraph reports one T cell receptor (beta chain). The antigen remains unidentified. The data were produced by immunoSEQ multiplex PCR, yet TCRdb's version contains in-frame clones alone and is incomplete. Counted here are some 110,000 clones, about nine tenths occurring once; the ten biggest clones make up 4.4%. In germline, CDR1 is SGHNT, CDR2 YENEEA. Trimming pared 5 bases from V and 2 bases from J, leaving 9 bases between. This CDR3 is built from 13 residues. This record belongs to a study of cytomegalovirus exposure and HLA in healthy donors. Study conclusions and caveats: Overall, roughly 170 TCR beta chains were annotated as cytomegalovirus-associated.

The TCR was taken from a man between 18 and 29 years old in good health and CMV-seropositive. Input material: PBMCs. The chain links TRBV11-3 to TRBJ2-5; tentative D call: TRBD2 (5 bases). This chain's CDR3 is CASSPPGQETQYF. DNA for the CDR3: TGTGCCAGCAGCCCCCCGGGGCAAGAGACCCAGTACTTC.